This T cell receptor delta chain comes out of a study of γδ T cells in repeated Plasmodium falciparum infection. In the case of this clone: The TCRdb record carries a much larger clone's protein, which differs from this DNA's translation at residue 3; a read error is the likely cause, and the protein listed here is the DNA translation.

Bulk repertoires came from Vgamma9/Vdelta2+ or Vdelta2-negative gammadelta T cells flow-sorted from PBMC. TRG and TRD sequences were obtained from every sorted gammadelta sample. TCRdb reprocessed the multiplex PCR reads through CATT. The sample lists tens of thousands of delta-chain clones, around 1.7% occurring once. CDR1 is TSWWSYY and CDR2 is QGS in the germline V gene. The CDR3 is 16 amino acids. The source of this sequence is a pool of human donors (malaria-infected and uninfected, not separated). V is TRDV1 and J is TRDJ1, with 8 bases lining up with TRDD3. The J gene is absent in TCRdb and was assigned here via DNA matching to germline. Sequenced input: gamma-delta T cells from blood. The DNA for the CDR3 is TGTGCTCCTGGGGAAATGGGTGGGGGATCTCTCCATAAACTCATCTTT. Amino acid sequence: CAPGEMGGGSLHKLIF.